This T cell receptor beta chain is from a study of OX40 agonist ivuxolimab in advanced cancers. A note on the overall study: Ivuxolimab was an agonistic, fully human IgG2 monoclonal antibody directed against OX40 (CD134), a costimulatory receptor. Of the roughly 52 dose-escalation patients, hepatocellular carcinoma was present in roughly 19, melanoma in some 15, renal cell carcinoma in 9 and head and neck cancer in 9. The point of sequencing TCRbeta in the periphery was to test whether ivuxolimab changed TCR sequence diversity and drove clonal T-cell expansion. Intravenous ivuxolimab was administered to patients every 2 weeks at six dose levels: 0.01, 0.1, 0.3, 1.5, 3 and 10 mg/kg. The dose-escalation cohort was roughly 80% male with a mean age of around 62 years, ranging from about 20 to 80. The paper describes the monotherapy dose-escalation part (N of about 52 patients) of the phase I trial of ivuxolimab. Patients were allowed to have had prior anti-PD-1, anti-PD-L1 or anti-CTLA-4 therapy, and approximately 40% of the dose-escalation patients had previously received checkpoint inhibitors. Partial responses occurred in three dose-escalation patients: two with cutaneous melanoma and one with hepatocellular carcinoma. Broader findings and caveats from the paper: At doses of 0.1 to 3.0 mg/kg, clonal expansion of both CD4+ and CD8+ T cells in blood was seen between baseline and week 6. The antigen specificity of the clonally expanded peripheral T cells was not determined. Low levels of normalized T-cell clonal expansion were also shown by some nonresponding patients. In the 0.1-3.0 mg/kg groups, partial responders had among the lowest normalized peripheral clonal expansion, particularly in CD8+ T cells. After ivuxolimab, CD8+ T cells had more expanded clones than CD4+ T cells on average.

Details on this clone: Its antigen remains undetermined. The record has no base qualities; no much larger clone is one base away.

Genomic DNA was extracted from sorted cells for sequencing of the TCRbeta CDR3 region. TCRbeta CDR3 regions were sequenced using the immunoSEQ Assay. This is the immuneACCESS table as TCRdb keeps it, with only in-frame sequences that have V and J called. A part of the clones is gone; compared with another copy, unresolved V genes explain less than half, and the rest is unexplained. Counted in this sample were fewer than 100,000 clones; about four fifths of them appeared once. About 1.6% of the sample comes from the top ten. Patients with autoimmune disease history or receiving systemic immunosuppression were excluded from the trial. Peripheral blood for TCR sequencing was collected from all dose cohorts at baseline, on cycle 4 day 1, and on cycle 7 day 1. Samples were obtained from an open-label, multicenter, first-in-human phase I dose-escalation trial of ivuxolimab. Adults with locally advanced or metastatic melanoma, renal cell, hepatocellular, or head and neck squamous cell carcinoma were enrolled in the trial. Before TCR sequencing, CD4+ T cells and CD8+ T cells from peripheral blood were sorted into separate populations.

V ends up 1 base short and J 8 bases short, with an unmatched junction base count of 3. CDR1 and CDR2 are drawn from the germline V gene: SGHTA, FQGNSA. Including the terminal cysteine and phenylalanine, the CDR3 comprises 15 residues. Only the CDR3 portion is preserved as DNA: 45 bases, with reading frame beginning at the first base. Recombination connected TRBV7-2 to TRBJ2-1, and 12 bases in between align with TRBD2. The receptor comes from an adult with an advanced solid tumor such as melanoma, head and neck, liver or kidney cancer. The sample in question was CD4+ or CD8+ T cells sorted from blood, obtained in a trial of the OX40 agonist ivuxolimab. The CDR3 in this case is CASSLELAGGHEQFF. The base sequence is TGTGCCAGCAGCTTAGAACTAGCGGGAGGACATGAGCAGTTCTTC.